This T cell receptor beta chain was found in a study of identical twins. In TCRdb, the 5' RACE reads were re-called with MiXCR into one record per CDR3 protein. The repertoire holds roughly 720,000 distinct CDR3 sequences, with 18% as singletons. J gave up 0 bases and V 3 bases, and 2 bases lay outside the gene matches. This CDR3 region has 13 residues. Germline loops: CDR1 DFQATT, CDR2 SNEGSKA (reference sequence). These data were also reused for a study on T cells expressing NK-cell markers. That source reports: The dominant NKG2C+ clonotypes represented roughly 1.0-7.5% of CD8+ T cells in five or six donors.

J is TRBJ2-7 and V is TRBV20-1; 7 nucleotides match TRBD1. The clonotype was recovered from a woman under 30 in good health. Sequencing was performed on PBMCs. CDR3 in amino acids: CSARTGYSYEQYF. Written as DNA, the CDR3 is TGCAGTGCTAGGACAGGGTACTCCTACGAGCAGTACTTC.